The 29 T cell receptor beta chains reported below all come from one sample, sequenced in a study of shared clonotypes between healthy human individuals. In the naive CD8 group, cells lacked CD45RO and were positively selected for CCR7, so terminally differentiated effector memory CD45RA+ cells were left out. The protocol was immunoSEQ multiplex PCR, while the TCRdb copy is restricted to in-frame clones and leaves out a portion. The sample carries some 2.1 million clones, over 85% recorded once. The sample was naive CD8+ T cells from PBMCs. The receptors were sampled from a young man in good health. Some clones in this sample may be carry-over from other donors' samples.

This chain uses TRBV6-1 with TRBJ2-6, with unresolved D. Germline V gene sequence: CDR1 MNHNS, CDR2 SASEGT. V gave up 4 bases and J gave up 4 bases, with 14 bases separating them. This CDR3 comprises 16 residues. In DNA, the CDR3 is TGTGCCAGCAGTGCATTCGTGGGCTCCGGGGCCAACGTCCTGACTTTC. Its protein is CASSAFVGSGANVLTF.

This rearrangement joins TRBV7-9 to TRBJ2-1; possibly TRBD2 for D (6 bases). The CDR3 is 13 residues long. V dropped 9 bases and J dropped 3 bases, with 12 bases sitting between them. The V gene's germline CDR1 is SEHNR and CDR2 FQNEAQ (reference sequence). CDR3 residues: CARLYSGYNEQFF. The CDR3 nucleotides are TGTGCCAGACTATATAGCGGCTACAATGAGCAGTTCTTC.

V is TRBV25-1 and J is TRBJ2-5; D tentatively fits TRBD1 or TRBD2 (6 bases each). The J call may not be correct, given that the DNA end is closer to TRBJ2-7. Germline CDR1 MGHDK, CDR2 SYGVNS. The length of the CDR3 is 14 residues. CDR3 loop: CASSDSGAGYEQYF. The CDR3 DNA reads as TGTGCCAGCAGTGATTCGGGGGCGGGATACGAGCAGTACTTC.

V and J are TRBV5-4 and TRBJ1-6, with 9 bases identical to TRBD1. CDR3 length: 14 residues. CDR1 and CDR2 (germline): SGHNT, YYREEE (reference sequence). V shed 4 bases and J 12 bases; nucleotides not matched to a gene: 8. This CDR3 is CASSPRTGERPLHF. CDR3 coding DNA: TGTGCCAGCAGCCCCCGGACAGGGGAGAGACCCCTCCACTTT. Full variable domain (rest looked up from reference TRBV5-4 and TRBJ1-6): ETGVTQSPTHLIKTRGQQVTLRCSSQSGHNTVSWYQQALGQGPQFIFQYYREEENGRGNFPPRFSGLQFPNYSSELNVNALELDDSALYLCASSPRTGERPLHFGNGTRLTVT.

The chain is built from TRBV5-4 and TRBJ1-1, with 7 bases lining up with TRBD1. In germline, CDR1 is SGHNT, CDR2 YYREEE (reference sequence). V lost 0 bases and J lost 5; bases outside the gene matches: 4. CDR3 length: 14 amino acids. Written as DNA, the CDR3 is TGTGCCAGCAGCTTGGTGGGACAGCTTACTGAAGCTTTCTTT. Protein product: CASSLVGQLTEAFF.

About this clone itself: In the same sample, other DNA sequences code for this CDR3. The gene calls are TRBV11-2 and TRBJ2-7; D is unclear. Trimming took off 1 base at V and 4 bases at J, with 8 bases between the two ends. The CDR3 loop spans 13 amino acids. Germline-derived CDR1 and CDR2 are SGHAT and FQNNGV. The DNA for the CDR3 is TGTGCCAGCAGCTTAGCCCCAGTGTACGAGCAGTACTTC. This sequence encodes CASSLAPVYEQYF.

The V gene is TRBV27, the J gene TRBJ2-3; D possibly corresponds to TRBD2 (5 bases). CDR3 length: 15 residues. Germline CDR1 MNHEY, CDR2 SMNVEV (reference sequence). V lost 6 bases to trimming and J lost 4 bases, with 17 bases between them. DNA of the CDR3: TGTGCCAGCAGATCGGGTAGGGAGTCGCCAGATACGCAGTATTTT. Translated, it gives CASRSGRESPDTQYF.

V gene TRBV28 combines with J gene TRBJ2-5, with TRBD2 as a possible D gene (7 bases). V was shortened by 2 bases and J by 6 bases, with 19 bases between the two germline ends. Per the germline V gene, CDR1 is MDHEN and CDR2 is SYDVKM. This CDR3 spans 16 amino acids. CDR3 loop: CASSLGLAGAQKTQYF. CDR3 DNA sequence: TGTGCCAGCAGTTTAGGCCTGGCGGGGGCCCAGAAGACCCAGTACTTC. The full variable domain, with the rest looked up from reference TRBV28 and TRBJ2-5, is DVKVTQSSRYLVKRTGEKVFLECVQDMDHENMFWYRQDPGLGLRLIYFSYDVKMKEKGDIPEGYSVSREKKERFSLILESASTNQTSMYLCASSLGLAGAQKTQYFGPGTRLLVL.

The genes are TRBV6-1 and TRBJ2-1; 9 nucleotides line up with TRBD1. CDR1 is MNHNS, CDR2 SASEGT, per germline. The CDR3 loop spans 17 amino acids. The junction had 13 bases not matched to a gene; V was cut back by 1 base and J by 9 bases. The CDR3 spells CASSEVFPGQGLGEQFF. The CDR3 DNA sequence: TGTGCCAGCAGTGAAGTTTTCCCGGGACAGGGTCTTGGTGAGCAGTTCTTC.

The V and J genes are TRBV9 and TRBJ2-7, with a tentative D call TRBD2 (6 bases). The CDR3 contains 14 residues. Germline CDR1 reads SGDLS; CDR2 reads YYNGEE. Trimming took off 0 bases at V and 9 bases at J, with 16 bases between the two ends. In DNA form, the CDR3 reads TGTGCCAGCAGCGTAGCGGCTAGCGAGGGGTGGCAGTACTTC. It yields the protein CASSVAASEGWQYF.

The chain combines TRBV27 with TRBJ2-7; 10 bases map to TRBD1. Unmatched junction bases numbered 10, after V lost 5 bases and J lost 6 bases. Germline V CDR1 and CDR2: MNHEY, SMNVEV (reference sequence). This CDR3 region has 15 residues. CDR3 DNA sequence: TGTGCCAGCAGTACTATCGGGACAGGGGTGCGCGAGCAGTACTTC. Translation: CASSTIGTGVREQYF.

The gene calls are TRBV29-1 and TRBJ2-1; 8 bases are a match to TRBD2. V lost 5 bases to trimming and J lost 4 bases; unmatched junction nucleotides: 10. This CDR3 comprises 15 residues. In germline, CDR1 is SQVTM, CDR2 ANQGSEA. CDR3 amino acids: CSVRKAGVSYNEQFF. The CDR3 nucleotides read TGCAGCGTTCGGAAAGCGGGAGTCTCGTACAATGAGCAGTTCTTC.

The genes are TRBV5-1 and TRBJ2-5; a possible D gene is TRBD2 (6 bases). Germline assignment: CDR1 SGHRS and CDR2 YFSETQ. The CDR3 covers 14 residues. V lost 0 bases, J lost 4 bases, and 10 bases lay in between. CDR3 in DNA: TGCGCCAGCAGCTTGGCCACTAGCCGAGAGACCCAGTACTTC. Translation gives CASSLATSRETQYF.

The chain uses TRBV4-3 and TRBJ2-1; D remains ambiguous. The germline V and J ends were trimmed by 1 base and 10 bases, with 8 bases remaining between them. Looked up from germline, CDR1 is LGHNA and CDR2 is YSLEER. The length of the CDR3 is 12 residues. In nucleotides, the CDR3 is TGCGCCAGCAGCCAAGGGGAAACGGAGCAGTTCTTC. Its protein is CASSQGETEQFF.

The genes are TRBV27 and TRBJ1-2; possibly TRBD1 for D (6 bases). V was clipped by 6 bases and J by 4 bases, with 18 bases between them. Germline assignment: CDR1 MNHEY and CDR2 SMNVEV (reference sequence). This CDR3 spans 15 amino acids. This CDR3 is CASRPGAGGLYGYTF. CDR3 nucleotides: TGTGCCAGCAGACCGGGGGCAGGCGGACTCTATGGCTACACCTTC.

This rearrangement joins TRBV7-9 to TRBJ2-2, with 8 positions matching TRBD2. The CDR3 has 17 amino acids. CDR1 and CDR2 from the germline V gene are SEHNR and FQNEAQ (reference sequence). Trimming removed 3 bases from V and 1 base from J; junction bases left unmatched: 7. CDR3 sequence reads: CASSLVSGDLNTGELFF. CDR3 bases: TGTGCCAGCAGCTTGGTTAGCGGGGATTTGAACACCGGGGAGCTGTTTTTT.

The rearrangement uses TRBV27 and TRBJ2-5; D is unclear. The ends were cut back, 9 bases at V and 4 bases at J, with 9 bases in the middle. This CDR3 spans 11 amino acids. Germline-derived CDR1 and CDR2 are MNHEY and SMNVEV (reference sequence). CDR3 in amino acids: CARGPLETQYF. CDR3 nucleotide sequence: TGTGCCAGGGGCCCTTTAGAGACCCAGTACTTC.

The rearrangement joins TRBV4-1 to TRBJ2-7, with 10 bases matching TRBD2. The CDR3 loop spans 14 amino acids. Germline V gives CDR1 MGHRA, CDR2 YSYEKL. Trimming took 3 bases from V and 6 from J; bases not matched to a gene: 5. As DNA, the CDR3 is TGCGCCAGCAGCCAGTCAGCGGGAGGGGGCGAGCAGTACTTC. Translated, it gives CASSQSAGGGEQYF.

This clone was counted a few times. The DNA of the CDR3 is TGTGCCAGCAGCGTAGTATCGTCCAGTGAAGCTTTCTTT. Translated: CASSVVSSSEAFF. The V and J genes are TRBV9 and TRBJ1-1; D remains unclear. Trimming pared 0 bases from V and 7 bases from J, leaving 10 bases between. The CDR3 contains 13 residues. Germline lookup yields CDR1 SGDLS and CDR2 YYNGEE.

The CDR3 sequence is CAWSVWKRGELFF. CDR3 nucleotides: TGTGCCTGGAGTGTCTGGAAAAGGGGGGAGCTGTTTTTT. The chain links TRBV30 to TRBJ2-2; D is undetermined. The CDR3 sequence is 13 residues long. Trimming shortened V by 0 bases and J by 8 bases, and 10 bases separated the two germline ends. The germline CDR1 and CDR2 sequences are GTSNPN and SVGIG (reference sequence).

This clone appeared once. The chain has TRBV5-1 and TRBJ2-7; D unresolved. Trimming stripped 3 bases from V and 0 bases from J, with 7 bases between. Germline values: CDR1 SGHRS, CDR2 YFSETQ. CDR3 length: 13 amino acids. DNA of the CDR3: TGCGCCAGCAGCTGGCAGAGCTCCTACGAGCAGTACTTC. It encodes CASSWQSSYEQYF.

This chain links TRBV7-8 with TRBJ2-1; maybe TRBD2 (6 bases). Germline V CDR1 and CDR2: SGHVS, FQNEAQ. V lost 5 bases and J 2 bases, leaving 13 bases between the germline ends. The CDR3 extends over 15 amino acids. In DNA form, the CDR3 reads TGTGCCAGCAGCCCCAAAGGGGAGGCCTACAATGAGCAGTTCTTC. Translating gives CASSPKGEAYNEQFF.

The genes are TRBV4-2 and TRBJ2-7; 9 bases match TRBD2. The V gene's germline CDR1 is LGHNA and CDR2 YNFKEQ. Trimming took 0 bases from V and 6 from J; bases not matched to a gene: 9. There are 16 residues in the CDR3. CDR3 sequence reads: CASSQEISGSWVEQYF. The CDR3 bases are TGTGCCAGCAGCCAAGAGATTAGCGGGAGTTGGGTCGAGCAGTACTTC.

The chain has TRBV28 and TRBJ1-1; D might be TRBD1 (6 bases). In germline, CDR1 is MDHEN, CDR2 SYDVKM. CDR3 length equals 12 residues. V gave up 3 bases and J gave up 11 bases, with 13 bases separating them. CDR3 bases: TGTGCCAGCAGTTTTGGGGGGGCGAGTGCTTTCTTT. Translating it yields CASSFGGASAFF.

The rearrangement joins TRBV10-2 to TRBJ2-7; D call uncertain. In germline, CDR1 is WSHSY, CDR2 SAAADI. The CDR3 covers 12 residues. V lost 6 bases, J lost 6 bases, and 12 bases lay in between. In nucleotides, the CDR3 is TGCGCCAGCAGGGGTATCGATCGCGAGCAGTACTTC. Encoded protein: CASRGIDREQYF.

CDR3 DNA sequence: TGTGCCAGCAGCTCTGCCAGGGGGGTTTGGGGACAGGCTAATGAAAAACTGTTTTTT. Its protein is CASSSARGVWGQANEKLFF. The rearrangement uses TRBV7-9 and TRBJ1-4, with TRBD1 matching 8 bases. Germline V gene lookup returns CDR1 SEHNR and CDR2 FQNEAQ (reference sequence). This CDR3 has 19 amino acids. V was pared by 4 bases and J by 3 bases, with 16 bases of the junction left unmatched. Supplemented by reference TRBV7-9 and TRBJ1-4, the full variable domain reads DTGVSQNPRHKITKRGQNVTFRCDPISEHNRLYWYRQTLGQGPEFLTYFQNEAQLEKSRLLSDRFSAERPKGSFSTLEIQRTEQGDSAMYLCASSSARGVWGQANEKLFFGSGTQLSVL.

This rearrangement joins TRBV11-3 to TRBJ2-4; 8 nucleotides line up with TRBD2. Germline CDR1 reads SGHNT; CDR2 reads YENEEA. CDR3 length: 13 amino acids. J gave up 8 bases and V 5 bases, and 5 bases lay outside the gene matches. As DNA, the CDR3 is TGTGCCAGCAGCCCCCGGGGGGGGGACATTCAGTACTTC. Amino acid sequence: CASSPRGGDIQYF. Based on the CDR3 plus reference TRBV11-3 and TRBJ2-4, the full variable domain is EAGVVQSPRYKIIEKKQPVAFWCNPISGHNTLYWYLQNLGQGPELLIRYENEEAVDDSQLPKDRFSAERLKGVDSTLKIQPAELGDSAVYLCASSPRGGDIQYFGAGTRLSVL.

The chain combines TRBV7-9 with TRBJ2-5, with TRBD1 matching 7 bases. The J call may be faulty, since TRBJ2-7 better matches the DNA end. The CDR3 contains 15 residues. Germline CDR1 and CDR2: SEHNR and FQNEAQ (reference sequence). The CDR3 nucleotides are TGTGCCAGCAGCCCCCCGGGACAGCCCCCCTACGAGCAGTACTTC. Translating gives CASSPPGQPPYEQYF.

The rearrangement uses TRBV29-1 and TRBJ2-3; weak D call: TRBD2 (6 bases). V gave up 2 bases and J gave up 4 bases, with 13 bases separating them. Germline V gene sequence: CDR1 SQVTM, CDR2 ANQGSEA. The CDR3 length is 14 residues. CDR3 sequence reads: CSVETGLASDTQYF. DNA of the CDR3: TGCAGCGTTGAAACGGGTCTAGCGTCAGATACGCAGTATTTT.